These 14 T cell receptor beta chains were all obtained from the same sample, sequenced in a study of CD8+CD57+ T cells in acquired aplastic anemia. Patients picked for sequencing had shown CD8+CD57+ cell expansion detected by flow cytometry. Genomic DNA served as template for TCR beta VDJ and CDR3 profiling. TCRdb reanalysed the reads using MiXCR and keeps one entry per CDR3 protein. The sample lists fewer than 250,000 distinct CDR3 sequences, around 43% seen once, with 7% to 10% in the top ten. Sequenced input: sorted CD4+, CD8+, or CD8+CD57+ T cells (not recorded which) from PBMCs. The receptors originated from a human donor with aplastic anemia.

The rearrangement uses TRBV27 and TRBJ2-7, with 11 positions matching TRBD1. The CDR3 contains 16 residues. Trimming at V came to 4 bases and at J to 6 bases, leaving 11 bases not matched to a gene. CDR1 and CDR2 from the germline V gene are MNHEY and SMNVEV (reference sequence). Here the CDR3 reads CASSSPGTGGFSEQYF. CDR3 nucleotide sequence: TGTGCCAGCAGTTCGCCCGGGACAGGGGGGTTCTCCGAGCAGTACTTC.

This clonotype was observed at least ten times. V and J are TRBV7-9 and TRBJ1-2, with a possible D match to TRBD1 (5 bases). The V and J ends lost 5 bases and 4 bases respectively, with 17 bases between them. This CDR3 has 15 amino acids. In germline, CDR1 is SEHNR, CDR2 FQNEAQ (reference sequence). CDR3 nucleotides: TGTGCCAGCAGCCTCGGGACGGAAGGCGGCTATGGCTACACCTTC. Its translation: CASSLGTEGGYGYTF.

Remarks on this clonotype: A single base separates this from a much larger clone, so it may be a read error. Given the absence of the conserved phenylalanine or tryptophan at the CDR3 end, a read error is likely. The genes are TRBV5-1 and TRBJ2-7; D is tentatively TRBD1 or TRBD2 (5 bases each). Trimming removed 5 bases from V and 0 bases from J, with 15 bases in between. Germline CDR1 reads SGHRS; CDR2 reads YFSETQ. This CDR3 has 15 residues. CDR3 DNA sequence: TGCGCCAGCAGTGTGGGGACGGAAATCTCCTACGAGCAGTACCTC. It is translated as CASSVGTEISYEQYL.

A word on this clonotype: A much larger clone lies a single base off, so this may be a read error. The chain carries TRBV4-3 and TRBJ2-7; D possibly matches TRBD1 or TRBD2 (5 bases each). Germline loops: CDR1 LGHNA, CDR2 YSLEER. The CDR3 extends over 16 amino acids. The CDR3 DNA is TGCGTCAGCAGCCAAGACGGGGCAGGCTTAGGGTACGAGCAGTACTTC. The encoded protein is CVSSQDGAGLGYEQYF.

This clonotype was seen many times. Compared with germline, one end of the junction differs, possibly owing to a read error. The chain links TRBV5-1 to TRBJ2-7, with no clear D. Germline V lookup: CDR1 SGHRS, CDR2 YFSETQ. The CDR3 is made up of 14 amino acids. CDR3 residues: CASSFSGNSYEQYF. DNA for the CDR3: TGTGCCAGCAGCTTTTCTGGTAACTCCTACGAGCAGTACTTC.

The chain joins TRBV27 to TRBJ1-1; possible D gene TRBD1, 6 bases. From germline, CDR1 is MNHEY and CDR2 SMNVEV (reference sequence). The ends were cut back, 2 bases at V and 6 bases at J, with 13 bases in the middle. This CDR3 has 14 amino acids. The CDR3 DNA reads TGTGCCAGCAGTTTAATGGGAAGGGGGGCTGAAGCTTTCTTT. This sequence encodes CASSLMGRGAEAFF.

The chain uses TRBV7-2 and TRBJ1-6, with 7 bases that match TRBD1. The V segment lost 3 bases and the J segment 8 bases; nucleotides outside the gene matches: 7. This CDR3 region has 15 residues. Germline-derived CDR1 and CDR2 are SGHTA and FQGNSA. Written as DNA, the CDR3 is TGTGCCAGCAGCTTTGGGACAGTGAGGGATTCACCCCTCCACTTT. This encodes CASSFGTVRDSPLHF.

This clonotype is classed as medium-sized. The chain uses TRBV4-2 and TRBJ2-3; 9 positions match TRBD2. The V and J ends lost 0 bases and 4 bases, in that order; junction bases with no gene match: 5. CDR1 is LGHNA and CDR2 is YNFKEQ in the germline V gene. The CDR3 is made up of 16 amino acids. The CDR3 is CASSQEWRGGADTQYF. For the CDR3, the DNA is TGTGCCAGCAGCCAAGAATGGCGGGGGGGCGCAGATACGCAGTATTTT.

This clonotype showed up many times. The chain carries TRBV20-1 and TRBJ2-1, with a weak D call TRBD1 (6 bases). Germline V gene lookup returns CDR1 DFQATT and CDR2 SNEGSKA (reference sequence). Trimming removed 0 bases at V and 0 bases at J, with 15 bases between. The CDR3 has 17 amino acids. In DNA, the CDR3 is TGCAGTGCTAGAGAACCCAGGACAGCGAGCTCCTACAATGAGCAGTTCTTC. Encoded protein: CSAREPRTASSYNEQFF.

Details on this clonotype: This clone may be a read error of a much larger clone one base away. In DNA form, the CDR3 reads TGTGCCAGCTCTGCCGGACCTAACTATGGCTACACCTTC. Translated, it gives CASSAGPNYGYTF. The chain is built from TRBV6-2 or TRBV6-3 and TRBJ1-2, with D unclear. This CDR3 comprises 13 residues. CDR1 and CDR2 from the germline V gene are MNHEY and SVGEGT. Trimming removed 8 bases from V and 0 bases from J, with 10 bases in between.

This clonotype occurred many times. The chain is built from TRBV12-3 or TRBV12-4 and TRBJ2-2, with 7 bases fitting TRBD2. CDR3 length: 18 amino acids. With 5 bases clipped from V and 6 bases from J, the junction kept 18 bases outside the gene matches. CDR3 DNA sequence: TGTGCCAGCAGTGGTAATGACCGGGACTACCACGGACCCGGGGAGCTGTTTTTT. Its protein product is CASSGNDRDYHGPGELFF.

The chain uses TRBV7-9 and TRBJ1-5; D not certain. This CDR3 has 15 residues. V gave up 0 bases and J gave up 6 bases, with 12 bases separating them. CDR1 is SEHNR, CDR2 FQNEAQ, per germline (reference sequence). CDR3 in amino acids: CASSLAGPTRQPQHF. Here the CDR3 DNA reads TGTGCCAGCAGCTTAGCGGGCCCGACGCGTCAGCCCCAGCATTTT.

This clonotype was detected a few times. For the CDR3, the DNA is TGTGCCAGCAGCCAAGATTCGGGCGATGGGTATGGCTACACCTTC. It encodes CASSQDSGDGYGYTF. V is TRBV3-1 and J is TRBJ1-2; D ambiguous. This CDR3 is 15 amino acids long. Trimming removed 0 bases from V and 5 bases from J, with 13 bases in between. Germline V gene sequence: CDR1 LGHDT, CDR2 YNNKEL (reference sequence). The whole variable domain, remainder taken from reference TRBV3-1 and TRBJ1-2, is DTAVSQTPKYLVTQMGNDKSIKCEQNLGHDTMYWYKQDSKKFLKIMFSYNNKELIINETVPNRFSPKSPDKAHLNLHINSLELGDSAVYFCASSQDSGDGYGYTFGSGTRLTVV.

Turning to this clonotype: One end of the junction is discordant with germline, which a read error may explain. The chain combines TRBV29-1 with TRBJ1-2, with TRBD1 identical over 8 bases. In germline, CDR1 is SQVTM, CDR2 ANQGSEA. The CDR3 has 15 amino acids. The DNA for the CDR3 is TGCAGCGTTGATCGGGCAGGGGGCCCTAACTATGGCAACACCTTC. It translates to CSVDRAGGPNYGNTF.